This T cell receptor (beta chain) is drawn from a study of T cell repertoires in cytomegalovirus infection. Looking at the study overall: Public TCR beta signature analysis indicated the presence of both CMV infection and matching HLA type. Whole-study results and caveats: Cumulative public TCR beta family frequency identified carriers of CMV plus the relevant HLA. The ex vivo response was dominated by HLA-C-restricted CMV-specific TCR beta clonotypes.

Germline CDR1 SGHVS, CDR2 FQNEAQ. This CDR3 has 13 residues. The V end was cut by 2 bases, the J end by 11 bases, with 13 bases between. TCRdb passed the reads through MiXCR, listing each CDR3 protein once. This sample carries roughly 700,000 distinct CDR3 sequences, around 35% of them seen once, and the ten largest clones take roughly 18%. This clonotype showed up just a few times. Antigen unknown. The chain is built from TRBV7-8 and TRBJ1-5; no reliable D call. This TCR was sampled from a human donor in good health (CMV status not recorded). Some clones in this sample may be carry-over from other donors' samples. The sample in question was cultured PBMCs, obtained from culture after CMV antigen stimulation. CDR3 amino acids: CASSLPGRKAQHF. The CDR3 DNA sequence: TGTGCCAGCAGCTTACCAGGTCGGAAAGCCCAGCATTTT.